This record looks at one T cell receptor (beta chain) sequence and its context. CDR1 MDHEN and CDR2 SYDVKM come from the germline V gene. Unmatched junction bases numbered 7, after V lost 6 bases and J lost 4 bases. This CDR3 region has 14 residues. This record belongs to a study of blood T cell repertoires in COVID-19. Study context: Sites in the United States, Italy and Spain provided acute and convalescent COVID-19 samples. T cells, B-cell-depleted T cells, or PBMCs supplied cDNA or gDNA.

Authors' analysis steps: Nucleated cell counts were estimated from reference gene primer amplification. Profiled with immunoSEQ multiplex PCR; TCRdb holds only in-frame clones, not every one. V, J and clone size are taken as reported in that table, and D and trimming were inferred from the DNA itself. Of 150,000 to 200,000 clones listed, around 87% are singletons. V usage is TRBV28 and J usage is TRBJ1-2; TRBD1 matches at 8 bases. The material sequenced was peripheral blood. The TCR was taken from a woman over 75 in a cohort sampled during active or convalescent COVID-19. The CDR3 nucleotides read TGTGCCAGCAGCCGTGGGACAGGTTCCTATGGCTACACCTTC. The encoded protein is CASSRGTGSYGYTF.